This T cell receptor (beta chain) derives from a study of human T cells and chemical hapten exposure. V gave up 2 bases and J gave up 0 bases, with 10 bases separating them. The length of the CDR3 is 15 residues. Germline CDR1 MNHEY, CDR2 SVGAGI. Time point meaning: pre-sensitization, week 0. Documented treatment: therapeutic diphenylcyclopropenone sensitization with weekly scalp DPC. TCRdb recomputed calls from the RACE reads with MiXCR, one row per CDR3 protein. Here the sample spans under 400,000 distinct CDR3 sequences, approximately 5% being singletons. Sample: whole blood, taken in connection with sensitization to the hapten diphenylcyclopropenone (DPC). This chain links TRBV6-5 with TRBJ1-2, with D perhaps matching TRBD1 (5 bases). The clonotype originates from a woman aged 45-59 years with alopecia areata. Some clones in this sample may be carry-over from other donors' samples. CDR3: CASSYGGVTNYGYTF. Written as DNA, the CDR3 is TGTGCCAGCAGTTACGGGGGGGTCACTAACTATGGCTACACCTTC.